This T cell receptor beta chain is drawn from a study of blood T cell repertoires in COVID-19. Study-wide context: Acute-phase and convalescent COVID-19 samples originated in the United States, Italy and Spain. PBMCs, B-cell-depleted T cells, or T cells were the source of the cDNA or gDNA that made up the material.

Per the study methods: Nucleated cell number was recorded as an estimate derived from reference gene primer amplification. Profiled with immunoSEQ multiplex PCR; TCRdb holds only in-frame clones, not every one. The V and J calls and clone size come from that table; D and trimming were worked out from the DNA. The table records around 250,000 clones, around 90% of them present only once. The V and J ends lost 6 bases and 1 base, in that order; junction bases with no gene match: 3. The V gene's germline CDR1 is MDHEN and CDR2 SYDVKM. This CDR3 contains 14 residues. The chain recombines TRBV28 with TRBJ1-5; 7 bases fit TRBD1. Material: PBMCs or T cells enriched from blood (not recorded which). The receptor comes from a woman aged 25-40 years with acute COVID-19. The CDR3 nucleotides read TGTGCCAGCAGGGACAGGTCGAGCAATCAGCCCCAGCATTTT. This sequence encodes CASRDRSSNQPQHF.